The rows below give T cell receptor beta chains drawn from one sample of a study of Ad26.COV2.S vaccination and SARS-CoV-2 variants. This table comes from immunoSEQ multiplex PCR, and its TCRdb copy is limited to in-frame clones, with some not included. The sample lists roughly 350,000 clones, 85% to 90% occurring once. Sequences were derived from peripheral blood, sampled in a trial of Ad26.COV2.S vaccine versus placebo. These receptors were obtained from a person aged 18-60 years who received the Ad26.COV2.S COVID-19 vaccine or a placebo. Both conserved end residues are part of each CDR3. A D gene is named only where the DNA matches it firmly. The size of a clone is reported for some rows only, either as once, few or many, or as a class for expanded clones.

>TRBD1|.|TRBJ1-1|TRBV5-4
TGTGCCAGCAGCTGGGGACAGGACGTAATGAACACTGAAGCTTTCTTT
CASSWGQDVMNTEAFF
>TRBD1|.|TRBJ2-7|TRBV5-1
TGCGCCAGCAGCCCGACAGGGGCCTACGAGCAGTACTTC
CASSPTGAYEQYF
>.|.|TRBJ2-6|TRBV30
TGTGCCTGGAGTGAGGGGGCTGGGGCCAACGTCCTGACTTTC
CAWSEGAGANVLTF
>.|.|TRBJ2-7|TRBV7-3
TGTGCCAGCAGGAAATCAACAGGGGACTGTTACTACGAGCAGTACTTC
CASRKSTGDCYYEQYF
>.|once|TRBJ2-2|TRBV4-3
TGCGCCAGCAGCCAAGCAATCGACCTGGTGGGGAACACCGGGGAGCTGTTTTTT
CASSQAIDLVGNTGELFF
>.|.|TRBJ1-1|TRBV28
TGTGCCAGCACCGTACACGGGGTGAACACTGAAGCTTTCTTT
CASTVHGVNTEAFF
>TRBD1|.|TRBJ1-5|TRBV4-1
TGCGCCAGTTGTGATGGAGGGGGCCGATATCGACGGTCCAATCAGCCCCAGCATTTT
CASCDGGGRYRRSNQPQHF
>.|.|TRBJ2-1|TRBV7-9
TGTGCCAGCAAACCATCAACCGGGACTTACTACAATGAGCAGTTCTTC
CASKPSTGTYYNEQFF
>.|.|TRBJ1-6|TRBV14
TGTGCCAGCAGCCCAGTTGGGGTTTCACCCCTCCACTTT
CASSPVGVSPLHF
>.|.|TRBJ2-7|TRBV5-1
TGCGCCAGCAGCCATGGGGGTGGCTACGAGCAGTACTTC
CASSHGGGYEQYF
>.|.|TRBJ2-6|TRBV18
TGTGCCAGCTCACCACCGGGCCCCGCACGCTCTGGGGCCAACGTCCTGACTTTC
CASSPPGPARSGANVLTF
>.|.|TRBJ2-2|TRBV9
TGTGCCAGCAGCGCTGAGACCGGGGAGCTGTTTTTT
CASSAETGELFF
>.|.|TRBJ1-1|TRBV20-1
TGCAGTGTTGCAGGGGCACCGTCTGCTTTCTTT
CSVAGAPSAFF
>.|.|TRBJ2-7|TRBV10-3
TGTGCCATCAGTGAGGATCAAGGGACCTCCTACGAGCAGTACTTC
CAISEDQGTSYEQYF
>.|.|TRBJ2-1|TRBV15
TGTGCCACCAGCAGAGCGGCCAGCTCCTACAATGAGCAGTTCTTC
CATSRAASSYNEQFF
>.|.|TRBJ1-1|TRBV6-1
TGTGCCAGCAGTGAAGCGTTGGGGGTTGGCACTGAAGCTTTCTTT
CASSEALGVGTEAFF
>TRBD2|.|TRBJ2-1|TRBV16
TGTGCCAGCAGCCAATTTGCTAGCGGGCCCAGCTCCTACAATGAGCAGTTCTTC
CASSQFASGPSSYNEQFF
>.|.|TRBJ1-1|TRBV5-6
TGTGCCAGCAGCTTTTCCGTCGACAGACTTAACACTGAAGCTTTCTTT
CASSFSVDRLNTEAFF
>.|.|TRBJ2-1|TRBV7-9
TGTGCCAGCAGCTTATCCCGAGAACCTTCCTGGAGGGGTCATGAGCAGTTCTTC
CASSLSREPSWRGHEQFF
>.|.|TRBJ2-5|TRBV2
TGTGCCAGCAGTGAAAACGAAGAGACCCAGTACTTC
CASSENEETQYF
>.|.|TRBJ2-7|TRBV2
TGTGCCAGCAGCGGACGGTTTACCTCCTACGAGCAGTACTTC
CASSGRFTSYEQYF
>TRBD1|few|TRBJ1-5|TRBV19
TGTGCCAGTAGTATCGGACAGGCAAGATCTATCAGGCCCCAGCATTTT
CASSIGQARSIRPQHF
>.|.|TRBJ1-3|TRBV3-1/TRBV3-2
TGTGCCAGCAGCCAAGCAGGGAAATCTGGAAACACCATATATTTT
CASSQAGKSGNTIYF
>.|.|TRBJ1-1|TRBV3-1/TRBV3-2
TGTGCCAGCAGCCAAGATCTCGGGACAGAAGCTTTCTTT
CASSQDLGTEAFF
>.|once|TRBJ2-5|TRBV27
TGTGCCAGCAGTTTATCCATCCAAGAGACCCAGTACTTC
CASSLSIQETQYF
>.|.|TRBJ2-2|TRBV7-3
TGTGCCAGCAGCTTAGGGGCAGTGGCAAACACCGGGGAGCTGTTTTTT
CASSLGAVANTGELFF
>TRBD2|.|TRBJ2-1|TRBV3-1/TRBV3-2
TGTGCCAGCAGCCACCCCGGGACTAGTCTGTTCTTC
CASSHPGTSLFF
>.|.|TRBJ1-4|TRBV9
TGTGCCAGCAGCGTGGGACCGACGCCCAAAGAAAAACTGTTTTTT
CASSVGPTPKEKLFF
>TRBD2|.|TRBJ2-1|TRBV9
TGTGCCAGCAGCGTGGGACTAGCGTCCGATGAGCAGTTCTTC
CASSVGLASDEQFF
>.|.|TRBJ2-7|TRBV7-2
TGTGCCAGCAGCTCAATACTGAACTCCTACGAGCAGTACTTC
CASSSILNSYEQYF
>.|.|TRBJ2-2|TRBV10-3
TGTGCCATCCAACCTGGACAAGACACCGGGGAGCTGTTTTTT
CAIQPGQDTGELFF